These 18 T cell receptor beta chains were all obtained from the same sample, sequenced in a study of vaccination effects on CD4 cells after COVID-19. Antigens of these TCRs are unknown. Expansion with viral peptide pools was applied to antigen-specific CD4+ T cells by the ViraFEST assay prior to sequencing. When around 9 days of culture had elapsed, CD4+ T cells were isolated. Participants received two doses of either the BNT162b2 or mRNA-1273 vaccine. Measured with immunoSEQ multiplex PCR; TCRdb has only the in-frame clones, and not every one. The data show 13,000 to 15,000 clones, about 74% seen once. Sequenced here: CD4+ T cells from PBMCs cultured with HCoV-NL63 spike peptides, sampled after COVID-19 vaccination. These receptors came from a human donor who received a COVID-19 vaccine.

This chain uses TRBV6-1 with TRBJ1-1; the D is unclear. The CDR3 is 16 residues long. The V gene's germline CDR1 is MNHNS and CDR2 SASEGT. V lost 0 bases to trimming and J lost 1 base, with 12 bases between them. The CDR3 sequence: CASSEAIGAGNTEAFF. The DNA of the CDR3 is TGTGCCAGCAGTGAAGCGATAGGAGCGGGGAACACTGAAGCTTTCTTT.

This sequence joins TRBV5-6 and TRBJ1-2; 9 positions agree with TRBD1. Trimming took 3 bases from V and 7 from J; bases not matched to a gene: 10. The CDR3 has 15 amino acids. Germline loops: CDR1 SGHDT, CDR2 YYEEEE. CDR3 protein: CASSSPGTGSFGYTF. CDR3 DNA sequence: TGTGCCAGCAGCTCCCCCGGGACAGGGTCCTTTGGCTACACCTTC.

The rearrangement joins TRBV2 to TRBJ1-4; D not certain. Trimming removed 4 bases from V and 8 bases from J, with 14 bases in between. This CDR3 has 14 residues. In germline, CDR1 is SNHLY, CDR2 FYNNEI. Here the CDR3 reads CASSGPLEGEKLFF. The CDR3 DNA reads as TGTGCCAGCAGTGGACCCCTTGAAGGGGAAAAACTGTTTTTT.

This clone occurred once. The rearrangement uses TRBV6-4 and TRBJ2-5; a possible D gene is TRBD2 (6 bases). V was trimmed by 5 bases and J by 4 bases, leaving 32 bases between them. CDR1 and CDR2 from the germline V gene are MRHNA and SNTAGT. The CDR3 loop spans 20 amino acids. CDR3 coding DNA: TGTGCCAGCAGTCAACAAGGTCCGAAACGGGGGAAACGTAGTGGAGAGACCCAGTACTTC. Translation gives CASSQQGPKRGKRSGETQYF.

The V gene is TRBV6-5, the J gene TRBJ1-2; 8 bases fit TRBD1. CDR1 and CDR2 from the germline V gene are MNHEY and SVGAGI. V was clipped by 6 bases and J by 8 bases; unmatched bases: 11. The CDR3 loop spans 14 amino acids. The CDR3 spells CASRRFQGANGYTF. CDR3 in DNA: TGTGCCAGCAGGAGGTTCCAGGGGGCTAACGGCTACACCTTC.

This clone was observed once. This chain connects TRBV24-1 to TRBJ2-1; 13 bases agree with TRBD2. V lost 5 bases, J lost 5 bases, and 2 bases stayed unmatched. The germline CDR1 and CDR2 sequences are KGHDR and SFDVKD. This CDR3 contains 15 residues. The CDR3 is CATSGTSGSDNEQFF. The CDR3 nucleotides read TGTGCCACCAGTGGGACTAGCGGGAGCGACAATGAGCAGTTCTTC.

The chain carries TRBV5-5 and TRBJ2-5; 8 positions match TRBD2. In germline, CDR1 is SGHKS, CDR2 YYEKEE (reference sequence). V was clipped by 0 bases and J by 2 bases; unmatched bases: 3. The CDR3 runs to 15 residues. The CDR3 loop is CASSLAGTRQETQYF. The CDR3 DNA reads as TGTGCCAGCAGCTTGGCCGGGACTAGGCAAGAGACCCAGTACTTC.

The chain has TRBV6-2 or TRBV6-3 and TRBJ2-1; D may correspond to TRBD1 or TRBD2 (5 bases each). Germline V gene lookup returns CDR1 MNHEY and CDR2 SVGEGT. Trimming cost V 2 bases and J 9 bases, with 20 bases left between them. This CDR3 contains 16 residues. DNA of the CDR3: TGTGCCAGCAGTTACCCCCAGGGTGGGTCTGAGGGTGAGCAGTTCTTC. Its translation: CASSYPQGGSEGEQFF.

The chain is built from TRBV28 and TRBJ1-1; no definite D call. This CDR3 spans 14 amino acids. Germline V gene data show CDR1 as MDHEN and CDR2 as SYDVKM. The V and J ends lost 6 bases and 3 bases respectively, with 14 bases between them. The DNA of the CDR3 is TGTGCCAGCAGCCCCGCGAGGAGCTACACTGAAGCTTTCTTT. This gives the protein CASSPARSYTEAFF.

The CDR3 spells CASSLVQGGEAFF. The CDR3 DNA is TGCGCCAGCAGCTTGGTACAGGGGGGGGAAGCTTTCTTT. This chain uses TRBV5-1 with TRBJ1-1, with TRBD1 matching over 8 bases. Germline loops: CDR1 SGHRS, CDR2 YFSETQ. The ends lost 0 bases at V and 8 bases at J; junction bases unmatched: 3. There are 13 residues in the CDR3.

The V call is TRBV5-4, the J call TRBJ2-2, with 9 bases matching TRBD1. CDR3 length equals 14 residues. Losses at the gene ends were 4 bases for V and 9 bases for J; bases not matched to a gene: 7. Germline values: CDR1 SGHNT, CDR2 YYREEE (reference sequence). Written as DNA, the CDR3 is TGTGCCAGCAGCGTGGACAGGGGAAGCAGGGAGCTGTTTTTT. Translating it yields CASSVDRGSRELFF.

This clone was seen a few times. This chain connects TRBV11-2 to TRBJ2-1, with 8 bases matching TRBD1. Trimming cost V 5 bases and J 10 bases; bases outside gene matches: 4. The V gene's germline CDR1 is SGHAT and CDR2 FQNNGV. The CDR3 is made up of 12 amino acids. The chain's CDR3 is CASSPDRDEQFF. CDR3 bases: TGTGCCAGCAGCCCGGACAGGGACGAGCAGTTCTTC. The variable domain in full, with the rest retrieved from reference TRBV11-2 and TRBJ2-1, is EAGVAQSPRYKIIEKRQSVAFWCNPISGHATLYWYQQILGQGPKLLIQFQNNGVVDDSQLPKDRFSAERLKGVDSTLKIQPAKLEDSAVYLCASSPDRDEQFFGPGTRLTVL.

The V and J genes are TRBV27 and TRBJ1-1; the D is unclear. The ends were cut back, 4 bases at V and 2 bases at J, with 11 bases in the middle. CDR3 length equals 14 residues. The germline V gene has CDR1 MNHEY and CDR2 SMNVEV (reference sequence). The CDR3 coding sequence is TGTGCCAGCAGTTCCTACCTCTCAAACACTGAAGCTTTCTTT. This codes for CASSSYLSNTEAFF.

The V gene is TRBV7-2, the J gene TRBJ1-2; TRBD1 matches at 7 bases. J lost 7 bases, V lost 5 bases, and 7 bases had no gene match. Germline loops: CDR1 SGHTA, CDR2 FQGNSA. CDR3 length equals 13 residues. The CDR3 nucleotides are TGTGCCAGCAGCGAACAGGGGCTAGTTGGCTACACCTTC. This gives the protein CASSEQGLVGYTF. Full variable domain (missing parts from reference TRBV7-2 and TRBJ1-2): GAGVSQSPSNKVTEKGKDVELRCDPISGHTALYWYRQSLGQGLEFLIYFQGNSAPDKSGLPSDRFSAERTGGSVSTLTIQRTQQEDSAVYLCASSEQGLVGYTFGSGTRLTVV.

The chain combines TRBV7-9 with TRBJ2-3; TRBD1 matches 8 bases. The J segment lost 5 bases and the V segment lost 5 bases, leaving 9 bases of the junction unmatched. Germline V gene data show CDR1 as SEHNR and CDR2 as FQNEAQ (reference sequence). The CDR3 is 15 residues long. CDR3 nucleotide sequence: TGTGCCAGCAGCAAAGGACAGGGCGGGATAGATACGCAGTATTTT. The encoded protein is CASSKGQGGIDTQYF.

Written as DNA, the CDR3 is TGTGCCTGGAACCCCGGGAACCCCTACGAGCAGTACTTC. Its protein product is CAWNPGNPYEQYF. This chain uses TRBV30 with TRBJ2-7, with a possible D match to TRBD2 (5 bases). The CDR3 spans 13 residues. The V gene lost 4 bases and the J gene lost 2 bases, with 12 bases spanning the gap. Germline V lookup: CDR1 GTSNPN, CDR2 SVGIG (reference sequence). The full variable domain, rest sourced from reference TRBV30 and TRBJ2-7, is SQTIHQWPATLVQPVGSPLSLECTVEGTSNPNLYWYRQAAGRGLQLLFYSVGIGQISSEVPQNLSASRPQDRQFILSSKKLLLSDSGFYLCAWNPGNPYEQYFGPGTRLTVT.

The chain is built from TRBV7-9 and TRBJ1-5, with D perhaps matching TRBD1 (5 bases). This CDR3 contains 15 residues. V lost 3 bases, J lost 4 bases, and 13 bases lay in between. The germline V gene encodes CDR1 SEHNR and CDR2 FQNEAQ (reference sequence). The CDR3 coding sequence is TGTGCCAGCAGCTTTAGCGGGGGGTTGAATCAGCCCCAGCATTTT. It codes for CASSFSGGLNQPQHF.

The V and J genes are TRBV2 and TRBJ2-3; the D is unclear. This CDR3 comprises 10 residues. Germline loops: CDR1 SNHLY, CDR2 FYNNEI. V was trimmed by 6 bases and J by 4 bases, leaving 2 bases between them. The CDR3 here is CASSADTQYF. DNA of the CDR3: TGTGCCAGCAGCGCAGATACGCAGTATTTT.